Below, 28 T cell receptor beta chains from the same sample are listed, as sequenced in a study of CD8 T cells in Susac syndrome. Reverse transcription of about 0.45 to 1 ug RNA was carried out with random hexamers. TCRdb re-analysed the immunoSEQ multiplex PCR reads in MiXCR, keeping a single row per CDR3 protein. The data show fewer than 200,000 distinct CDR3 sequences, approximately 93% seen once. Sequenced sample: CD4+ T cells from PBMCs. These receptor sequences come from a human donor in good health.

This clonotype occurred once. The chain carries TRBV10-3 and TRBJ2-3, with 7 nucleotides matching TRBD1. The CDR3 is 16 amino acids. Germline V gene sequence: CDR1 ENHRY, CDR2 SYGVKD. Trimming removed 4 bases from V and 0 bases from J; junction bases left unmatched: 7. The DNA of the CDR3 is TGTGCCATCAGTGGGATAGGGGGCCTAAGCACAGATACGCAGTATTTT. Encoded protein: CAISGIGGLSTDTQYF.

The rearrangement uses TRBV12-3 or TRBV12-4 and TRBJ1-6; 7 nucleotides agree with TRBD1. With 3 bases clipped from V and 6 bases from J, the junction kept 2 bases outside the gene matches. The CDR3 loop spans 14 amino acids. In DNA, the CDR3 is TGTGCCAGCAGTTTCAAGGGGGCTAATTCACCCCTCCACTTT. It codes for CASSFKGANSPLHF.

This chain uses TRBV7-2 with TRBJ2-7, with 8 bases fitting TRBD2. CDR1 SGHTA and CDR2 FQGNSA come from the germline V gene. Trimming took 3 bases from V and 0 from J; bases not matched to a gene: 7. The CDR3 has 16 residues. The CDR3 nucleotides are TGTGCCAGCAGCTTCTTAGCGGGGCCTCTCTCCTACGAGCAGTACTTC. It codes for CASSFLAGPLSYEQYF.

The V call is TRBV7-9, the J call TRBJ2-6; 10 nucleotides align to TRBD1. CDR3 length: 18 amino acids. Trimming cost V 4 bases and J 3 bases; bases outside gene matches: 9. Germline-derived CDR1 and CDR2 are SEHNR and FQNEAQ (reference sequence). This chain's CDR3 is CASSSLPGTGDGANVLTF. CDR3 coding DNA: TGTGCCAGCAGCTCGCTCCCCGGGACAGGGGATGGGGCCAACGTCCTGACTTTC.

The chain employs TRBV5-1 and TRBJ1-4, with 9 positions matching TRBD1. CDR3 length: 15 residues. The ends lost 4 bases at V and 8 bases at J; junction bases unmatched: 9. Per the germline V gene, CDR1 is SGHRS and CDR2 is YFSETQ. DNA for the CDR3: TGCGCCAGCAGCCTACAACAGGGGGCGAGCGAAAAACTGTTTTTT. It is translated as CASSLQQGASEKLFF.

V usage is TRBV20-1 and J usage is TRBJ1-5, with D perhaps TRBD1 (6 bases). The germline CDR1 and CDR2 sequences are DFQATT and SNEGSKA (reference sequence). V was pared by 7 bases and J by 7 bases, with 14 bases between. The CDR3 has 12 residues. CDR3 nucleotides: TGCAGTGTGTGGGGGCTTGGACAGCCCCAGCATTTT. This encodes CSVWGLGQPQHF.

The chain uses TRBV27 and TRBJ2-7; 10 nucleotides line up with TRBD1. The CDR3 has 15 amino acids. CDR1 and CDR2 from the germline V gene are MNHEY and SMNVEV (reference sequence). Losses at the gene ends were 2 bases for V and 3 bases for J; bases not matched to a gene: 4. The CDR3 nucleotides are TGTGCCAGCAGTTTACCGGGACAGGGGTTCTACGAGCAGTACTTC. Translation gives CASSLPGQGFYEQYF.

The rearrangement links TRBV4-1 to TRBJ1-5; a weak D match, TRBD1 (6 bases). The CDR3 is 15 amino acids. CDR1 MGHRA and CDR2 YSYEKL come from the germline V gene. V lost 4 bases and J lost 7, with 17 bases in between. The CDR3 spells CASSPLGGSRQPQHF. Written as DNA, the CDR3 is TGCGCCAGCAGCCCGTTAGGGGGATCCAGGCAGCCCCAGCATTTT.

The V and J genes are TRBV4-1 and TRBJ2-3; possibly TRBD2 for D (7 bases). From germline, CDR1 is MGHRA and CDR2 YSYEKL. CDR3 size: 17 residues. V was pared by 5 bases and J by 1 base, with 19 bases between. CDR3 protein: CASSGGGRIGGTDTQYF. The CDR3 bases are TGCGCCAGCAGCGGGGGGGGGCGAATCGGCGGCACAGATACGCAGTATTTT.

The V call is TRBV5-4, the J call TRBJ2-5, with TRBD2 as a possible D gene (6 bases). V lost 5 bases, J lost 5 bases, and 10 bases lay in between. The germline V gene has CDR1 SGHNT and CDR2 YYREEE (reference sequence). The CDR3 extends over 12 amino acids. This CDR3 reads CASRMEGETQYF. In nucleotides, the CDR3 is TGTGCCAGCAGGATGGAGGGGGAGACCCAGTACTTC.

This clonotype was recorded only once. The rearrangement joins TRBV7-3 to TRBJ2-1, with D perhaps TRBD2 (5 bases). Looked up from germline, CDR1 is SGHTA and CDR2 is FQGTGA. This CDR3 has 16 amino acids. The V end lost 2 bases, the J end lost 1 base, and 12 bases lay between the germline ends. CDR3 coding DNA: TGTGCCAGCAGCTTAGAGGGATTAGGGTCCTACAATGAGCAGTTCTTC. Translated: CASSLEGLGSYNEQFF.

The J gene is TRBJ2-7, the V gene TRBV28; unclear D gene. V lost 3 bases and J lost 6, with 18 bases in between. Looked up from germline, CDR1 is MDHEN and CDR2 is SYDVKM. CDR3 length equals 15 residues. CDR3 sequence: CASSFQVDCGCEQYV. The CDR3 nucleotides are TGTGCCAGCAGTTTTCAGGTCGACTGTGGGTGCGAGCAGTACGTC.

The genes are TRBV4-3 and TRBJ1-4; weak D call: TRBD1 (6 bases). Per germline, CDR1 LGHNA and CDR2 YSLEER. The CDR3 contains 17 residues. Trimming pared 0 bases from V and 7 bases from J, leaving 18 bases between. The CDR3 reads CASSQERFVGAPEKLFF. Written as DNA, the CDR3 is TGCGCCAGCAGCCAAGAGCGGTTCGTGGGGGCCCCTGAAAAACTGTTTTTT.

The chain employs TRBV14 and TRBJ2-3, with D hard to call. Germline V gene data show CDR1 as SGHDN and CDR2 as FVKESK. The V gene lost 1 base and the J gene lost 2 bases, with 10 bases spanning the gap. The length of the CDR3 is 15 residues. The CDR3 DNA sequence: TGTGCCAGCAGCCAAGCGAGAACGGCCACAGATACGCAGTATTTT. This codes for CASSQARTATDTQYF.

This CDR3 is CASSLTGAGDQPQHF. The CDR3 bases are TGTGCCAGCAGCTTAACAGGGGCCGGCGATCAGCCCCAGCATTTT. The chain links TRBV7-2 to TRBJ1-5; 7 nucleotides agree with TRBD1. The CDR3 is 15 amino acids. Germline CDR1 reads SGHTA; CDR2 reads FQGNSA. V dropped 2 bases and J dropped 5; count of bases not matched to a gene: 6.

This chain joins TRBV2 and TRBJ1-5, with TRBD1 identical over 9 bases. The CDR3 has 15 residues. The V gene end was trimmed by 8 bases and the J gene end by 0 bases; junction bases not matched to a gene: 5. Germline V gene data show CDR1 as SNHLY and CDR2 as FYNNEI. This chain's CDR3 is CASLRTGDSNQPQHF. In DNA form, the CDR3 reads TGTGCCAGCCTCCGGACAGGGGATAGCAATCAGCCCCAGCATTTT.

Turning to this clonotype: One end of the junction fails to match germline, which may point to a read error. The chain carries TRBV28 and TRBJ1-3; unclear D gene. CDR1 is MDHEN and CDR2 is SYDVKM in the germline V gene. The CDR3 runs to 13 residues. CDR3 amino acids: CASSLISGNTICF. In nucleotides, the CDR3 is TGTGCCAGCAGTTTAATCTCTGGAAACACCATATGTTTT.

V and J are TRBV9 and TRBJ1-2; D ambiguous. Trimming stripped 8 bases from V and 0 bases from J, with 8 bases between. There are 12 residues in the CDR3. Germline V gives CDR1 SGDLS, CDR2 YYNGEE. The CDR3 bases are TGTGCCAGGTTATATTCTAACTATGGCTACACCTTC. It translates to CARLYSNYGYTF.

This clonotype is a singleton in its sample. The chain employs TRBV6-2 or TRBV6-3 and TRBJ1-2; no firm D call. Trimming left V 0 bases short and J 8 bases short, with 13 bases between. The length of the CDR3 is 14 residues. The germline V gene encodes CDR1 MNHEY and CDR2 SVGEGT. CDR3 protein: CASSYSMAPGGYTF. The CDR3 bases are TGTGCCAGCAGTTACTCGATGGCCCCCGGGGGCTACACCTTC.

The rearrangement links TRBV6-2 or TRBV6-3 to TRBJ2-1; 8 positions agree with TRBD2. This CDR3 region has 15 residues. The junction had 7 bases not matched to a gene; V was cut back by 6 bases and J by 3 bases. Germline loops: CDR1 MNHEY, CDR2 SVGEGT. The CDR3 is CASSPGGRDYNEQFF. CDR3 DNA: TGTGCCAGCAGCCCGGGGGGGCGAGACTACAATGAGCAGTTCTTC.

V is TRBV6-5 and J is TRBJ2-7, with 7 bases lining up with TRBD2. Germline assignment: CDR1 MNHEY and CDR2 SVGAGI. Trimming at V came to 7 bases and at J to 4 bases, leaving 13 bases not matched to a gene. The CDR3 extends over 15 amino acids. Here the CDR3 DNA reads TGTGCCAGCACCTCGGTGCGGGGGTCGGAATACGAGCAGTACTTC. Translating it yields CASTSVRGSEYEQYF.

This chain uses TRBV14 with TRBJ2-4; D perhaps matches TRBD2 (6 bases). From germline, CDR1 is SGHDN and CDR2 FVKESK. Trimming removed 2 bases at V and 2 bases at J, with 10 bases between. This CDR3 contains 15 residues. CDR3 sequence: CASSQPGVSKNIQYF. In DNA form, the CDR3 reads TGTGCCAGCAGCCAACCGGGGGTGTCCAAAAACATTCAGTACTTC.

The CDR3 is CSAGTQPSNQPQHF. CDR3 nucleotides: TGCAGTGCTGGGACCCAGCCTAGCAATCAGCCCCAGCATTTT. This chain links TRBV20-1 with TRBJ1-5; a weak D match, TRBD1 (5 bases). CDR3 length: 14 amino acids. Germline V gene sequence: CDR1 DFQATT, CDR2 SNEGSKA (reference sequence). The ends were cut back, 5 bases at V and 0 bases at J, with 11 bases in the middle.

The rearrangement uses TRBV7-9 and TRBJ2-7, with 7 bases lining up with TRBD1. There are 14 residues in the CDR3. J lost 2 bases, V lost 4 bases, and 5 bases had no gene match. The germline V gene has CDR1 SEHNR and CDR2 FQNEAQ (reference sequence). The CDR3 DNA reads as TGTGCCAGCAGCTCGTACACAGGGGCCTACGAGCAGTACTTC. Translation: CASSSYTGAYEQYF.

This clonotype was seen just once. The chain has TRBV5-1 and TRBJ2-7, with 10 nucleotides matching TRBD1. The germline CDR1 and CDR2 sequences are SGHRS and YFSETQ. This CDR3 is built from 13 residues. V shed 3 bases and J 6 bases; nucleotides not matched to a gene: 3. The CDR3 protein is CASSWGQGTEQYF. The CDR3 DNA reads as TGCGCCAGCAGCTGGGGACAGGGGACCGAGCAGTACTTC.

V usage is TRBV20-1 and J usage is TRBJ2-3; D gene uncertain. CDR1 and CDR2 (germline): DFQATT, SNEGSKA (reference sequence). The CDR3 sequence is 16 residues long. Deletions cut 6 bases from V and 0 bases from J, with 19 bases between. CDR3 sequence: CSALSRPPASTDTQYF. The CDR3, as DNA: TGCAGTGCCCTATCCCGACCCCCGGCTAGCACAGATACGCAGTATTTT.

The rearrangement joins TRBV6-1 to TRBJ2-6, with 9 bases fitting TRBD1. With V trimmed by 4 bases and J by 2 bases, 9 bases remained unmatched. The germline V gene encodes CDR1 MNHNS and CDR2 SASEGT. The CDR3 is 18 amino acids. For the CDR3, the DNA is TGTGCCAGCAGTGCCGGGACAGGGAAGGGGACTGGGGCCAACGTCCTGACTTTC. It encodes CASSAGTGKGTGANVLTF.

The chain links TRBV3-1 to TRBJ2-3, with 8 bases fitting TRBD2. The CDR3 length is 16 residues. Unmatched junction bases numbered 4, after V lost 0 bases and J lost 2 bases. Germline values: CDR1 LGHDT, CDR2 YNNKEL (reference sequence). The CDR3 sequence is CASSQESSGFTDTQYF. As DNA, the CDR3 is TGTGCCAGCAGCCAAGAATCTAGCGGGTTCACAGATACGCAGTATTTT.